Listed here are 2 T cell receptor beta chains from one sample, sequenced in a study of T cells in women clearing cervical HPV infection. Here immunoSEQ multiplex PCR was the method, and the copy in TCRdb shows in-frame clones only, minus some. This listing includes about 40,000 clones. Sequencing input: blood buffy coat. These receptors were collected from a woman aged 18 to 75 with a cervical HPV16 infection that either progressed to CIN3+ or cleared (not recorded which).

CDR3 region: CASSPPGGTYEQYF. Partial CDR3 DNA: TGTGCCAGCAGCCCCCCGGGGGGGACCTACGAG. The genes are TRBV7-9 and TRBJ2-7; 8 bases map to TRBD2. The read stops 3 residues short of the end of the CDR3; the missing end is completed from the germline J gene. The CDR3 consists of 14 residues. The germline V gene encodes CDR1 SEHNR and CDR2 FQNEAQ (reference sequence). The V gene end was trimmed by 5 bases and the J gene end by 2 bases; junction bases not matched to a gene: 5.

About this clone: The read terminates 3 residues before the CDR3 end, so the remaining end is supplied by the germline J gene. The rearrangement joins TRBV20-1 to TRBJ1-1; 8 bases align to TRBD1. CDR1 is DFQATT and CDR2 is SNEGSKA in the germline V gene (reference sequence). V was clipped by 0 bases and J by 3 bases; unmatched bases: 6. The CDR3 runs 15 residues. CDR3 DNA, as far as it was read: TGCAGTGCTAGAGATCGGCAGGGGGCGGACACTGAA. It yields the protein CSARDRQGADTE. The whole CDR3 protein reads CSARDRQGADTEAFF.